This T cell receptor beta chain is from a study of beta chain features in type 1 diabetes. Study-wide results and caveats: TCRB CDR3 length was moderately but significantly reduced in all four CD4+ subsets of Type 1 diabetes patients.

CDR1 LGHNA and CDR2 YSLEER come from the germline V gene. The CDR3 consists of 15 residues. Trimming shortened V by 0 bases and J by 3 bases, and 12 bases separated the two germline ends. Sequenced material consisted of expressed TCRB transcripts (all of the isolated RNA was reverse transcribed). Sequenced by immunoSEQ multiplex PCR; TCRdb stores in-frame clones only, minus some. This table has 600,000 to 700,000 clones, 12% appearing once. This clone was seen only a few times. Its antigen is still unknown. The purity of all sorted populations exceeded 95%. The sample taken for sequencing was naive CD4+ T cells from blood. The V and J genes are TRBV4-3 and TRBJ2-7, with a tentative D call TRBD2 (5 bases). The sequence came from a man aged 30 to 45 with type 1 diabetes. The chain's CDR3 is CASSQEGGRDYEQYF. The CDR3 coding sequence is TGCGCCAGCAGCCAAGAAGGAGGCAGAGACTACGAGCAGTACTTC.